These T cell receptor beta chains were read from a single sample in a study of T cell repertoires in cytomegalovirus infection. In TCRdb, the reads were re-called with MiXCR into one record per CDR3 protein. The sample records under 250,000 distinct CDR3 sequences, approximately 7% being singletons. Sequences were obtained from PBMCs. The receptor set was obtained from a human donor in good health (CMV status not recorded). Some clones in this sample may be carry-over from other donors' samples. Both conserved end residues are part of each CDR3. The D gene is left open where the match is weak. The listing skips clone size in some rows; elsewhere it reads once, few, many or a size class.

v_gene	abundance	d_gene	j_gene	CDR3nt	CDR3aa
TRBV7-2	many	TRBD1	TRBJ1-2	TGTGCCAGCAGACCTCCCACCTCACAGGGGAAGTATGGCTACACCTTC	CASRPPTSQGKYGYTF
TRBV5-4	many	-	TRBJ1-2	TGTGCCAGCAGCCTATCTACCTCCATATATGGCTACACCTTC	CASSLSTSIYGYTF
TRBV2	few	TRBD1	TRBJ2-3	TGTGCCAGCAGTTCACAGGGGTCTAGCACAGATACGCAGTATTTT	CASSSQGSSTDTQYF
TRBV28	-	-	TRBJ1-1	TGTGCCAGTGGCCCCACTACCAAGGGAGCTTTCTTT	CASGPTTKGAFF
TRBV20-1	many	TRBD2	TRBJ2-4	TGCAGTGCTCTTAGGGGGACTAGCGGACTGTATTCCAAAAACATTCAGTACTTC	CSALRGTSGLYSKNIQYF
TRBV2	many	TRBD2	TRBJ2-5	TGTGCCAGGAATGCTGACCGGGAGGGGACCCAGTACTTC	CARNADREGTQYF
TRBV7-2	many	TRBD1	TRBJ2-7	TGTGCCAGCAGCACGGGACAGGGGTTGTACTTC	CASSTGQGLYF
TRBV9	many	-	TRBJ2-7	TGTGCCAGCAGCGCGCCCGGGTCCCCGGATGAGCAGTACTTC	CASSAPGSPDEQYF
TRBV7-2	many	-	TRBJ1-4	TGTGCCAGCAGCTTAAAGGGCCCGCAGCGGGAAAAACTGTTTTTT	CASSLKGPQREKLFF
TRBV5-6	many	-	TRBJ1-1	TGTGCCAGCAGCTTGCCCCTGAGCACTGAAGCTTTCTTT	CASSLPLSTEAFF
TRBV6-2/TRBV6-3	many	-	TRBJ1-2	TGTGCCAGCACTACTGATGGGAGGGGAACGTATGGCTACACCTTC	CASTTDGRGTYGYTF
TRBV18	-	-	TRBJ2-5	TGTGCCAGCTCACCAAGCGGTATGGAGACCCAGTACTTC	CASSPSGMETQYF
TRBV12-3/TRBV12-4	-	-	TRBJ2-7	TGTGCCAGCAGTTTGGGGCCAGGCGGCGAGTACTTC	CASSLGPGGEYF
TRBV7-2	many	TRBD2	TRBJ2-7	TGTGCCAGCAGCTTAGGGGCGGGGGGGCCCACCTACGAGCAGTACTTC	CASSLGAGGPTYEQYF
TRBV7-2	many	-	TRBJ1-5	TGTGCCAGCAGCTCCGGGGCGTACGGTAGCAATCAGCCCCAGCATTTT	CASSSGAYGSNQPQHF
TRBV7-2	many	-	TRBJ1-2	TGTGCCAGCAGCTTAATCAGAAACTATGGCTACACCTTC	CASSLIRNYGYTF
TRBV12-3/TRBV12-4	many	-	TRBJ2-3	TGTGCCAGCAGTTTTACGAGGGGCACAGATACGCAGTATTTT	CASSFTRGTDTQYF
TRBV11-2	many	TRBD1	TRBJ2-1	TGTGCCAGCAGGGTCCCGGGACAGAGGTACAATGAGCAGTTCTTC	CASRVPGQRYNEQFF
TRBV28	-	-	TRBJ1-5	TGTGCCAGCAGTGGGATGAGGCAGCCCCAGCATTTT	CASSGMRQPQHF
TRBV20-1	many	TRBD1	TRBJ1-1	TGCAGTGCTAGAGATCCCGGGACAGGGGGAAGGACTGAAGCTTTCTTT	CSARDPGTGGRTEAFF
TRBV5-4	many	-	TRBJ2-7	TGTGCCAGCTCTACTTTGGGCGGACTCGGAGGATACGAGCAGTACTTC	CASSTLGGLGGYEQYF
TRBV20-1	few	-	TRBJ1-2	TGCAGTGCTCGAGACTGGGGGAGAAACTATGGCTACACCTTC	CSARDWGRNYGYTF
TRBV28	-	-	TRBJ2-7	TGTGCCAGCAGTTTATCTAATTTTGGCGAGCAGTACTTC	CASSLSNFGEQYF
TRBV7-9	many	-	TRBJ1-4	TGTGCCAGCAGCTTCTACCGGGACGGTTCCTTGAGGGAAAAACTGTTTTTT	CASSFYRDGSLREKLFF
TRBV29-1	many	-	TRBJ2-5	TGCAGCGTTGAAGAACAGCTCGGGGGCCGGTACCAAGAGACCCAGTACTTC	CSVEEQLGGRYQETQYF
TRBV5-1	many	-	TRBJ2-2	TGCGCCAGCAGCTTGGCCGGCGTCAGGTACACCGGGGAGCTGTTTTTT	CASSLAGVRYTGELFF
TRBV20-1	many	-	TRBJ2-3	TGCAGTGCTAGAAACCCCCAGGATTCAACCACAGATACGCAGTATTTT	CSARNPQDSTTDTQYF
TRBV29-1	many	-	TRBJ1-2	TGCAGCGCAGTAACCACTAACTATGGCTACACCTTC	CSAVTTNYGYTF
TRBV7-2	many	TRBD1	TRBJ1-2	TGTGCCAGCAGCTTACTGACAGGGGAAAATCATGGCTACACCTTC	CASSLLTGENHGYTF
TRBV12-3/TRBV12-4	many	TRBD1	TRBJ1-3	TGTGCCAGCAGTTTAAATGGAGGGACAGCCTTATATTTT	CASSLNGGTALYF
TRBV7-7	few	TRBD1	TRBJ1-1	TGTGCTAGCACTCTAATACAGGGGTCTGAAGCTTTCTTT	CASTLIQGSEAFF
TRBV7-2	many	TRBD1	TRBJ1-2	TGTGCCAGCAGCCCAGGGGGCGCCTATGGCTACACCTTC	CASSPGGAYGYTF
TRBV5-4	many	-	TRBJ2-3	TGTGCCAGCAGCGAAACAGGGCATAGCACAGATACGCAGTATTTT	CASSETGHSTDTQYF
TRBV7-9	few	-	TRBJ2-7	TGTAATACGGGACACACCTACGAGCAGTACTTC	CNTGHTYEQYF
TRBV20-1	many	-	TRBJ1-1	TGCAGTGCCCTAGATGCAGGGAAGAACACTGAAGCTTTCTTT	CSALDAGKNTEAFF
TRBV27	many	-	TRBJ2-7	TGTGCCAGCAGTTTTGGAGGTTCGTCACCCGAGCAGTACTTC	CASSFGGSSPEQYF
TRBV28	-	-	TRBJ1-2	TGTGCCAGCGGGCGAGGGGGTGATGGCTACACCTTC	CASGRGGDGYTF
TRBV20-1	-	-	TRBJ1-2	TGCAGTGCTAGCAAAGGGGCCTCTAACTATGGCTACACCTTC	CSASKGASNYGYTF
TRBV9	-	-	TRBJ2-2	TGTGCCAGCAGCGTAGATGTAGGTAGGGGGGGCGCCGGGGAGCTGTTTTTT	CASSVDVGRGGAGELFF
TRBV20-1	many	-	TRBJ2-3	TGCAGTGCTAGAGACTGGGGGAAAGATACGCAGTATTTT	CSARDWGKDTQYF
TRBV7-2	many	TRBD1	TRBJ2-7	TGTGCCAGCAGCCGACAGGGAACCTACGAGCAGTACTTC	CASSRQGTYEQYF
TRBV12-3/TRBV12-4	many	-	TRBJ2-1	TGTGCCAGCAGTGGAGAGGGAATGGGCTCCTACAATGAGCAGTTCTTC	CASSGEGMGSYNEQFF
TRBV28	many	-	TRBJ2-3	TGTGCCAGCAGCCGACAGATCCGCACAGATACGCAGTATTTT	CASSRQIRTDTQYF
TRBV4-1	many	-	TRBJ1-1	TGCGCCAGCAGCCAAGAACTGGTGAACACTGAAGCTTTCTTT	CASSQELVNTEAFF
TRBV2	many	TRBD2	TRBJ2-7	TGTGCCAGCAGTGGGACTAGCGGATACGAGCAGTACTTC	CASSGTSGYEQYF
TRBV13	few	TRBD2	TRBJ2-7	TGTGCCAGCAGCCCACGGGGGGTCCTCTCCTACGAGCAGTACTTC	CASSPRGVLSYEQYF
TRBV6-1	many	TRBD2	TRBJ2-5	TGTGCCAGCAGATTCGGGACTAGCGGGGAAGAGACCCAGTACTTC	CASRFGTSGEETQYF